This T cell receptor (beta chain) was recorded in a study of blood T cell repertoires in COVID-19 (TCRdb year 2020). Study-wide context: Collaborator samples came from the United States, Italy and Spain and covered acute and convalescent phases of COVID-19. The material from the prospective study consisted of cDNA or gDNA derived from T cells, B-cell-depleted T cells, or PBMCs. Subjects who had been exposed to COVID-19, were actively infected with it, or had recovered from it provided the deeply sampled blood TCRbeta repertoires that made up the dataset. The repertoires were released in a freely available public database meant as a resource for research on the immune response to SARS-CoV-2. Samples were obtained from the ongoing ImmuneRACE study (first 160 participants) and from 1,254 subjects provided by 6 global collaborators. Nearly every sample came with metadata listing a de-identified subject ID, COVID-19 status, age in years and sex. Where HLA class I and class II types were available, the types were taken from metadata supplied by the sample provider, not from assay-based typing. The paper's findings and limits, for the study overall: How much clinical and demographic metadata was included differed by source and by participant, and the metadata was provided uncurated.

The collaborating institutions used their own protocols to collect whole blood in K2EDTA tubes. For TCRbeta analysis, collaborators shipped samples as frozen whole blood, isolated PBMCs, or DNA extracted from either of those sample types. This clone has a single count. No cognate antigen has been identified for it. No much larger clonotype is one base removed from it; base qualities were not supplied. TCRbeta CDR3 regions were amplified from genomic DNA using the immunoSEQ Assay, a bias-controlled multiplex PCR. Concerning the study's data processing: The number of nucleated cells in each sample was estimated by amplification of reference gene primers within the assay. Sequence reads were collapsed and filtered to measure the absolute abundance of every unique TCRbeta CDR3 rearrangement. For each sample, productive Simpson clonality was calculated as the square root of Simpson's diversity index across productive rearrangements. The immuneACCESS repertoire file appears here via TCRdb, limited to in-frame rearrangements. These files lack a portion of the clones; in checked studies, under half of the deficit traces to unresolved V genes, and the cause of the others is not known. From that table come the V and J calls and clone size; the DNA was used to work out D and trimming. The sample table holds roughly 46,000 clones, of which about 87% were seen once. Less than 20% of the sample lies in the top ten.

The receptor was isolated from a human donor in a cohort sampled during active COVID-19. Sequenced input: peripheral blood.

In nucleotides, the sequence is TGTGCCAGCAGTGCCGGGGGCGGTTTGGCGGGGGGCCACAAGGAGCAGTATTTT. Translation gives CASSAGGGLAGGHKEQYF. The V and J genes are TRBV6-4 and TRBJ2-3; 8 of the junction bases match TRBD2. The CDR3 starts with the cysteine, ends with the phenylalanine, and has 18 residues. Solely the CDR3 DNA is kept, with 54 bases framed from the first base. The germline V gene gives CDR1 as MRHNA and CDR2 as SNTAGT. Compared with germline, V lacks 4 bases and J lacks 11 bases; bases without a gene match: 23.